This T cell receptor (beta chain) was recovered during a study of OX40 agonist ivuxolimab in advanced cancers. Overall study: Earlier anti-PD-1, anti-PD-L1 or anti-CTLA-4 therapy was permitted; around 40% had received some. Of the patients, three showed partial responses, one with hepatocellular carcinoma and two with cutaneous melanoma.

Trimming took off 7 bases at V and 0 bases at J, with 16 bases between the two ends. The CDR3 has 16 amino acids. CDR1 is LNHDA and CDR2 is SQIVND in the germline V gene (reference sequence). This table comes from immunoSEQ multiplex PCR, and its TCRdb copy is limited to in-frame clones, with some not included. The sample has 25,000 to 30,000 clones, 65% to 80% seen once. The chain couples TRBV19 to TRBJ1-5; D not certain. Specimen: CD4+ or CD8+ T cells sorted from blood, collected in a trial of the OX40 agonist ivuxolimab. The clonotype comes from an adult with an advanced solid tumor such as melanoma, head and neck, liver or kidney cancer. The CDR3 coding sequence is TGTGCCAGTACCCTCCAGAGTCGGGGTAGCAATCAGCCCCAGCATTTT. This gives the protein CASTLQSRGSNQPQHF.